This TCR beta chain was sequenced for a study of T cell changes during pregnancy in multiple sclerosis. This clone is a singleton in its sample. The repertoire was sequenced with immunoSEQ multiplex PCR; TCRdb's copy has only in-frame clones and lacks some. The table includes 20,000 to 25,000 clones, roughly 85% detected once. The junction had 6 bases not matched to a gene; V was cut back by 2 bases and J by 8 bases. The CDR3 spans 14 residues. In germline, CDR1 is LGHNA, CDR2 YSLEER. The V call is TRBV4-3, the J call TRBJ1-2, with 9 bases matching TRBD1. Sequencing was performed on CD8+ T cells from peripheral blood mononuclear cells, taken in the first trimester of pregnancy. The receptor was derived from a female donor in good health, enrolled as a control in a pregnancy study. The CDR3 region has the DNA TGCGCCAGCAGCCAATACAGGGGGCCGGGCGGCTACACCTTC. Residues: CASSQYRGPGGYTF.